Listed below are T cell receptor beta chains from one sample, sequenced in a study of human T cells and chemical hapten exposure. TCRdb reprocessed the RACE reads with MiXCR, giving one entry per CDR3 protein. The repertoire holds 250,000 or so distinct CDR3 sequences, approximately 7.5% seen once, with more than 0.95% in the top ten. Sequences were derived from whole blood, sampled in connection with sensitization to the hapten diphenylcyclopropenone (DPC). The receptor source for this set is a man younger than 35 with alopecia areata. Some clones in this sample may be carry-over from other donors' samples. Both conserved end residues are part of each CDR3. The order of the fields is clone size, D gene, V gene, J gene, CDR3 protein, CDR3 DNA. A D gene is named only where the DNA matches it firmly. Some rows mark clone size as missing; the rest say once, few, many or name a class of expanded clone.

>-|-|TRBV9|TRBJ2-1
CASSVRPGGYESSYNEQFF
TGTGCCAGCAGCGTGAGGCCCGGCGGGTATGAAAGCTCCTACAATGAGCAGTTCTTC
>-|-|TRBV7-3|TRBJ2-3
CASSQRLADTQYF
TGTGCCAGCAGCCAAAGACTAGCAGATACGCAGTATTTT
>few|-|TRBV20-1|TRBJ1-1
CSARRGTNTEAFF
TGCAGTGCCCGAAGGGGGACGAACACTGAAGCTTTCTTT
>many|-|TRBV10-3|TRBJ2-1
CAISESGDEQFF
TGTGCCATCAGTGAGTCTGGGGATGAGCAGTTCTTC
>-|-|TRBV12-3/TRBV12-4|TRBJ2-5
CASSFHSQETQYF
TGTGCCAGCAGTTTCCATAGTCAAGAGACCCAGTACTTC
>-|-|TRBV4-3|TRBJ1-6
CASSQEKGMTNSPLHF
TGCGCCAGCAGCCAAGAAAAGGGAATGACTAATTCACCCCTCCACTTT
>-|-|TRBV7-9|TRBJ2-5
CASTRSGWQETQYF
TGTGCCAGCACCAGATCAGGGTGGCAAGAGACCCAGTACTTC
>many|-|TRBV6-2/TRBV6-3|TRBJ2-1
CASSVFSYNEQFF
TGTGCCAGCAGTGTCTTCTCCTACAATGAGCAGTTCTTC
>-|-|TRBV18|TRBJ2-1
CVSSSDASNEQFF
TGTGTCAGCTCATCGGACGCTTCCAATGAGCAGTTCTTC
>many|-|TRBV11-3|TRBJ2-2
CASSSRLTGELFF
TGTGCCAGCAGCTCCCGTCTCACCGGGGAGCTGTTTTTT
>few|-|TRBV20-1|TRBJ2-7
CSARDVPGSEQYF
TGCAGTGCTAGAGATGTACCGGGGAGCGAGCAGTACTTC
>few|-|TRBV6-5|TRBJ1-6
CASSYGGLSQSSYNSPLHF
TGTGCCAGCAGTTACGGCGGACTGTCCCAGAGCTCCTATAATTCACCCCTCCACTTT
>-|-|TRBV27|TRBJ2-1
CASSLKSHNEQFF
TGTGCCAGCAGTCTGAAAAGCCACAATGAGCAGTTCTTC
>-|-|TRBV20-1|TRBJ2-1
CSATSTGSSYNEQFF
TGCAGTGCAACCTCGACAGGTAGCTCCTACAATGAGCAGTTCTTC
>-|-|TRBV3-1|TRBJ1-2
CASSQAVQSGPYGYTF
TGTGCCAGCAGCCAAGCTGTCCAGAGTGGACCCTATGGCTACACCTTC
>many|-|TRBV4-3|TRBJ1-6
CASSRRDNSPLHF
TGCGCCAGCAGCAGGCGGGACAATTCACCCCTCCACTTT
>few|-|TRBV5-4|TRBJ2-7
CASSNEGLIYEQYF
TGTGCCAGCAGTAATGAGGGATTAATCTACGAGCAGTACTTC
>-|TRBD1|TRBV7-9|TRBJ2-3
CASSLGVGTAIDTQYF
TGTGCCAGCAGCTTAGGTGTAGGGACAGCGATAGATACGCAGTATTTT
>once|-|TRBV20-1|TRBJ1-3
CSARELGVSGNTIYF
TGCAGTGCTAGAGAGCTAGGGGTCTCTGGAAACACCATATATTTT
>many|-|TRBV28|TRBJ1-2
CASRTAANYGYTF
TGTGCCAGCAGAACGGCAGCTAACTATGGCTACACCTTC
>few|-|TRBV12-3/TRBV12-4|TRBJ2-1
CASSRQVVGDEQFF
TGTGCCAGCAGCCGTCAAGTAGTGGGGGATGAGCAGTTCTTC
>many|TRBD1|TRBV2|TRBJ2-1
CASKPGQGIYEQFF
TGTGCCAGCAAACCGGGACAGGGGATATATGAGCAGTTCTTC
>few|TRBD2|TRBV5-1|TRBJ2-3
CASSFSGMRDTQYF
TGCGCCAGCAGCTTCAGCGGGATGAGAGATACGCAGTATTTT
>few|-|TRBV29-1|TRBJ2-1
CSAGEQFF
TGCAGCGCGGGTGAGCAGTTCTTC
>-|TRBD1|TRBV7-3|TRBJ2-4
CASSVSGQGNIQYF
TGTGCCAGCAGCGTATCGGGACAGGGAAACATTCAGTACTTC
>-|TRBD1|TRBV4-1|TRBJ1-1
CASSRGRQGARTEAFF
TGCGCCAGCAGCCGGGGCCGACAGGGGGCGAGAACTGAAGCTTTCTTT
>few|-|TRBV9|TRBJ2-5
CASSTTGLMETQYF
TGTGCCAGCAGCACCACAGGGTTGATGGAGACCCAGTACTTC
>-|-|TRBV6-1|TRBJ1-1
CASSEEGIPLGGEAFF
TGTGCCAGCAGTGAAGAAGGTATCCCCCTGGGAGGGGAAGCTTTCTTT
>few|TRBD1|TRBV4-3|TRBJ2-1
CASSQVATGSYEQFF
TGCGCCAGCAGCCAAGTAGCGACAGGGTCGTATGAGCAGTTCTTC
>few|-|TRBV6-5|TRBJ1-5
CASTDRAGEGQPQHF
TGTGCCAGCACTGACCGGGCAGGGGAAGGTCAGCCCCAGCATTTT
>-|TRBD1|TRBV11-2|TRBJ2-7
CASSPGTGTVQYF
TGTGCCAGCAGCCCCGGGACAGGGACGGTTCAGTACTTC
>many|TRBD2|TRBV9|TRBJ2-1
CASSDRRLAGYNEQFF
TGTGCCAGCAGCGATCGTCGGCTAGCGGGGTACAATGAGCAGTTCTTC
>many|-|TRBV4-3|TRBJ1-2
CASSQVRRNYGYTF
TGCGCCAGCAGCCAAGTGAGAAGGAACTATGGCTACACCTTC
>-|-|TRBV2|TRBJ1-5
CASSGAGNQPQHF
TGTGCCAGCAGTGGGGCCGGGAATCAGCCCCAGCATTTT
>-|-|TRBV10-3|TRBJ2-3
CATTSERVTDTQYF
TGTGCCACAACCTCGGAACGGGTGACAGATACGCAGTATTTT
>-|-|TRBV29-1|TRBJ1-2
CSVEGTGLRRGYTF
TGCAGCGTTGAAGGTACGGGGCTCAGAAGGGGCTACACCTTC
>-|-|TRBV20-1|TRBJ2-3
CSATAPRGRTDTQYF
TGCAGTGCCACAGCCCCTAGAGGGAGGACAGATACGCAGTATTTT
>many|TRBD1|TRBV10-1|TRBJ1-5
CASSESIPGGGNQPQHF
TGCGCCAGCAGTGAGTCGATTCCAGGGGGCGGCAATCAGCCCCAGCATTTT
>-|-|TRBV9|TRBJ2-7
CASSRDGRGEQYF
TGTGCCAGCAGCCGGGACGGCCGAGGGGAGCAGTACTTC
>-|TRBD1|TRBV5-6|TRBJ2-3
CASSWDSLTDTQYF
TGTGCCAGCAGCTGGGACAGTCTAACAGATACGCAGTATTTT
>many|TRBD1|TRBV29-1|TRBJ2-2
CSVWDRTNTGELFF
TGCAGCGTTTGGGACAGGACGAACACCGGGGAGCTGTTTTTT
>few|-|TRBV5-5|TRBJ1-6
CASSSPDGIYNSPLHF
TGTGCCAGCAGCTCGCCGGACGGAATCTATAATTCACCCCTCCACTTT
>many|-|TRBV7-2|TRBJ2-1
CASSSGASYNEQFF
TGTGCCAGCAGCTCCGGAGCCTCCTACAATGAGCAGTTCTTC
>-|-|TRBV5-1|TRBJ1-6
CASSVDGYPNSPLHF
TGCGCCAGCAGCGTCGACGGGTATCCTAATTCACCCCTCCACTTT
>-|TRBD1|TRBV20-1|TRBJ2-2
CSATRGQGDTGELFF
TGCAGTGCTACGAGGGGACAGGGGGACACCGGGGAGCTGTTTTTT
>many|TRBD1|TRBV11-3|TRBJ2-5
CASSSPMTGAKETQYF
TGTGCCAGCAGCTCGCCTATGACAGGGGCTAAGGAGACCCAGTACTTC
>few|-|TRBV6-2/TRBV6-3|TRBJ2-3
CASSSGGGRTDTQYF
TGTGCCAGCAGTTCAGGTGGGGGGCGCACAGATACGCAGTATTTT
>-|TRBD1|TRBV4-3|TRBJ2-7
CASSQAGTGRSYEQYF
TGCGCCAGCAGCCAAGCTGGGACAGGGCGGTCCTACGAGCAGTACTTC
>few|-|TRBV21-1|TRBJ2-3
CASSTSRTSATDTQYF
TGTGCCAGCAGCACCTCTCGGACTAGCGCCACAGATACGCAGTATTTT
>many|-|TRBV25-1|TRBJ1-1
CASSELLGEATEAFF
TGTGCCAGCAGTGAACTATTAGGGGAGGCGACTGAAGCTTTCTTT
>many|-|TRBV3-1|TRBJ1-5
CASSQAGGQPQHF
TGTGCCAGCAGCCAAGCCGGGGGTCAGCCCCAGCATTTT
>-|-|TRBV27|TRBJ2-3
CASSFTPDRTDTQYF
TGTGCCAGCAGTTTTACCCCGGACAGAACAGATACGCAGTATTTT